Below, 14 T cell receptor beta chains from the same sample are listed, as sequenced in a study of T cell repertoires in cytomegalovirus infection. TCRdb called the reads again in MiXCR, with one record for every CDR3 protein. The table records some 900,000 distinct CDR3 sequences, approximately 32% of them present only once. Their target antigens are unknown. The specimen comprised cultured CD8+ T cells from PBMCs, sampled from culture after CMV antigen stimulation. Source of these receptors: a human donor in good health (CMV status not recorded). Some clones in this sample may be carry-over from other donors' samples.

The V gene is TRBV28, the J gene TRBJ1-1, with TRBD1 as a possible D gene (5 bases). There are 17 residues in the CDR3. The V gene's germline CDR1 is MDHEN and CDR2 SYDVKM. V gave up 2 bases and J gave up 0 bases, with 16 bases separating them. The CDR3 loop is CASSLPGQGVMNTEAFF. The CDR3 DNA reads TGTGCCAGCAGTTTACCCGGCCAGGGAGTGATGAACACTGAAGCTTTCTTT.

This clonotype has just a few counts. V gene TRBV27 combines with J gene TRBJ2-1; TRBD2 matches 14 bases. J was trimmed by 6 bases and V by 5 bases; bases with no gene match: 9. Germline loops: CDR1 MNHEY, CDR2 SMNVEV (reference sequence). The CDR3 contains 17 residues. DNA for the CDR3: TGTGCCAGCAGTGGAGGACTAGCGGGGGGACCTGGCAATGAGCAGTTCTTC. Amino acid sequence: CASSGGLAGGPGNEQFF.

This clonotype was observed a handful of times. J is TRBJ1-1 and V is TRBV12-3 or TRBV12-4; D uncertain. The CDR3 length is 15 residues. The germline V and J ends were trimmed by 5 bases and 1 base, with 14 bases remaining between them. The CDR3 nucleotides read TGTGCCAGCAGTGTACACCTGGGCCAGAACACTGAAGCTTTCTTT. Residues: CASSVHLGQNTEAFF.

The CDR3 loop is CSARDRTSGGDEQFF. The CDR3, as DNA: TGCAGTGCTAGAGATAGGACTAGCGGGGGTGATGAGCAGTTCTTC. V usage is TRBV20-1 and J usage is TRBJ2-1; 13 positions match TRBD2. This CDR3 region has 15 residues. Germline V gene sequence: CDR1 DFQATT, CDR2 SNEGSKA (reference sequence). V trimming: 0 bases; J trimming: 8 bases; junction bases outside the gene matches: 4.

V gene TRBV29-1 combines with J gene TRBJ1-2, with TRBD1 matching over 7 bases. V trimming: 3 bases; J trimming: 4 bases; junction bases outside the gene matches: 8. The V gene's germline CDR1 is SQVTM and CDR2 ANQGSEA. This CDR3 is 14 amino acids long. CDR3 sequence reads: CSVELQTGFYGYTF. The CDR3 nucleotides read TGCAGCGTTGAGTTACAGACAGGGTTCTATGGCTACACCTTC.

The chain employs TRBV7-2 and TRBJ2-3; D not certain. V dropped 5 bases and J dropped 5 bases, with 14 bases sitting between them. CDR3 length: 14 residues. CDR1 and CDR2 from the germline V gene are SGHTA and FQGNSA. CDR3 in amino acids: CASSLLDPGDTQYF. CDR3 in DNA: TGTGCCAGCAGCCTCCTCGATCCCGGAGATACGCAGTATTTT.

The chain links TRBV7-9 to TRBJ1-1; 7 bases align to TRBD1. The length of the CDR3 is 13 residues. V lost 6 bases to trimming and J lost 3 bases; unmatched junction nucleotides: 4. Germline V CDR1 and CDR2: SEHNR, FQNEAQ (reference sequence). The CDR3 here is CASSPQGYTEAFF. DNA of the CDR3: TGTGCCAGCAGTCCACAGGGGTACACTGAAGCTTTCTTT.

The CDR3 sequence is CASTAGQSQPQHF. CDR3 DNA: TGTGCCAGCACTGCCGGTCAGTCTCAGCCCCAGCATTTT. The chain carries TRBV2 and TRBJ1-5; D unclear. The CDR3 is made up of 13 amino acids. The ends were cut back, 7 bases at V and 6 bases at J, with 13 bases in the middle. Germline values: CDR1 SNHLY, CDR2 FYNNEI.

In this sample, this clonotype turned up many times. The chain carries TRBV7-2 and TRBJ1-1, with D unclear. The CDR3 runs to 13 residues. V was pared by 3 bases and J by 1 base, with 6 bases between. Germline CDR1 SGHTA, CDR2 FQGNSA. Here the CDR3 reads CASSFDTNTEAFF. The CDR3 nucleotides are TGTGCCAGCAGCTTCGACACGAACACTGAAGCTTTCTTT.

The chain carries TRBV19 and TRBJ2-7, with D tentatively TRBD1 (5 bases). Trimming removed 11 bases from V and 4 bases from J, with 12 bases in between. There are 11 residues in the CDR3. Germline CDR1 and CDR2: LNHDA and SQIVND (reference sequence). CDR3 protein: CAVGAGYEQYF. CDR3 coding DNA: TGTGCCGTAGGGGCTGGATACGAGCAGTACTTC.

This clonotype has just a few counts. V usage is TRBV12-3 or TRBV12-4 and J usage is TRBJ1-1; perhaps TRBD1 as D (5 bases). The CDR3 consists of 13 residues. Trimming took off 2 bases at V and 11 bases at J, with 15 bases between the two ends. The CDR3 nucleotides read TGTGCCAGCAGTTTACAGGGCGTATCGGAGGCTTTCTTT. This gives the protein CASSLQGVSEAFF.

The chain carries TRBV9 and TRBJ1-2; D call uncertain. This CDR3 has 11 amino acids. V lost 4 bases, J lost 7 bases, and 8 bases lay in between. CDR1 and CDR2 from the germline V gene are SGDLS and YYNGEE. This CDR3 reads CASSTLVGYTF. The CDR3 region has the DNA TGTGCCAGCAGCACTCTGGTTGGCTACACCTTC.

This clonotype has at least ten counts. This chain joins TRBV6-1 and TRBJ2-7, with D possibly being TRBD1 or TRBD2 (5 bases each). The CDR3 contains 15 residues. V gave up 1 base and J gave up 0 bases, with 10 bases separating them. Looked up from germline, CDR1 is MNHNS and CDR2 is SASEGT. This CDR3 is CASSEGWGSSYEQYF. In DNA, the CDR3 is TGTGCCAGCAGTGAAGGCTGGGGGAGCTCCTACGAGCAGTACTTC.

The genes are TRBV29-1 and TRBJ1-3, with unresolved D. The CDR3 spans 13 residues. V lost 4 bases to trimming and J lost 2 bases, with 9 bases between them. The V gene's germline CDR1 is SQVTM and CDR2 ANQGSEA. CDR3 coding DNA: TGCAGCGTTGTGGCCAGTCCTGGAAACACCATATATTTT. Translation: CSVVASPGNTIYF.